Reported below is one T cell receptor beta chain. V shed 2 bases and J shed 5 bases, with 8 bases lying between them. The CDR3 has 14 amino acids. Germline values: CDR1 SGHNT, CDR2 YYREEE (reference sequence). Method: immunoSEQ multiplex PCR; TCRdb's copy keeps in-frame clones and lacks some. The sample has around 45,000 clones, around 91% seen once. This sample is part of a study of T cell responses to AZD1222 COVID-19 vaccine. The source was peripheral blood, collected 28 days after the second AZD1222 dose. The chain couples TRBV5-4 to TRBJ1-6; D unresolved. This receptor was taken from an adult who received the AZD1222 COVID-19 vaccine. Here the CDR3 DNA reads TGTGCCAGCAGCTTAAGGCAGAATAATTCACCCCTCCACTTT. Amino acid sequence: CASSLRQNNSPLHF.